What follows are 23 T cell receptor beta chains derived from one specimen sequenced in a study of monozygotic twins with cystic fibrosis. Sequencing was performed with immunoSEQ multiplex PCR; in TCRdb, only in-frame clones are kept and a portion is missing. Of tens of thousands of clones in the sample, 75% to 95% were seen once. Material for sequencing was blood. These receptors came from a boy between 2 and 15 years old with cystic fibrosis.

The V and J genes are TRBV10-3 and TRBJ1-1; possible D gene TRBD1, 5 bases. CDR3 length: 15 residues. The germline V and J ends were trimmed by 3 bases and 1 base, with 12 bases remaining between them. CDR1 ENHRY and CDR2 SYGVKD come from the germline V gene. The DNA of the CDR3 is TGTGCCATCAGTGAAAAGAGGGGTGCGAACACTGAAGCTTTCTTT. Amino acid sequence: CAISEKRGANTEAFF.

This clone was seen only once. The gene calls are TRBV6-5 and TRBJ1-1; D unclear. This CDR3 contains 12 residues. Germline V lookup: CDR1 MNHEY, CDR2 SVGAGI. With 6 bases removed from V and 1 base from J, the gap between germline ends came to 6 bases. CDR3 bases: TGTGCCAGCAGAATAGGGAACACTGAAGCTTTCTTT. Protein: CASRIGNTEAFF.

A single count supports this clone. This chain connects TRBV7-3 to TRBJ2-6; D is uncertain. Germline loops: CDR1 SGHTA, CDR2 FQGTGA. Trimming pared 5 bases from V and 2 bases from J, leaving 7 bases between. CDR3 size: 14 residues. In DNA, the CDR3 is TGTGCCAGCAGCGTTCTGCCTGGGGCCAACGTCCTGACTTTC. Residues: CASSVLPGANVLTF.

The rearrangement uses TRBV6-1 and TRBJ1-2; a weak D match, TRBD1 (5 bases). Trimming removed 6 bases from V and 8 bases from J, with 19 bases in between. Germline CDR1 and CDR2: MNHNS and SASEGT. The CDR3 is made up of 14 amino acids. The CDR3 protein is CASSEGPIGKGYTF. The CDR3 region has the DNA TGTGCCAGCAGCGAGGGGCCGATAGGCAAAGGCTACACCTTC.

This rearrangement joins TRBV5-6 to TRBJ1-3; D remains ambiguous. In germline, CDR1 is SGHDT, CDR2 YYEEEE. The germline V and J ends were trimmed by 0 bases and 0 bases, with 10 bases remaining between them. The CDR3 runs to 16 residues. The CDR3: CASSLVADYSGNTIYF. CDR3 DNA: TGTGCCAGCAGCTTGGTAGCAGATTACTCTGGAAACACCATATATTTT.

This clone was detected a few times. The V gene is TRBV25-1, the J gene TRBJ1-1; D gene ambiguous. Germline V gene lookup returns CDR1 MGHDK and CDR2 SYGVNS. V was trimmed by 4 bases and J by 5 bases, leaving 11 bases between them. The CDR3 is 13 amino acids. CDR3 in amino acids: CASSVTGGTEAFF. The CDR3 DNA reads TGTGCCAGCAGTGTTACCGGTGGGACTGAAGCTTTCTTT.

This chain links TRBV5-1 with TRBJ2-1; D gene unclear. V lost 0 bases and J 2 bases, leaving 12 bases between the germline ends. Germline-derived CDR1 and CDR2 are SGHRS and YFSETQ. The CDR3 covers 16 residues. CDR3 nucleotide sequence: TGCGCCAGCAGCTTGGATGTCACCCCCACCTACAATGAGCAGTTCTTC. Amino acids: CASSLDVTPTYNEQFF.

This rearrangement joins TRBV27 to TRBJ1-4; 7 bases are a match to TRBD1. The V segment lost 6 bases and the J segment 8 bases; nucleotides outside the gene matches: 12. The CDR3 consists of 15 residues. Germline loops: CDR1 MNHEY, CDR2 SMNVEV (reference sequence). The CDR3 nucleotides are TGTGCCAGCAGCACTGACCGGGACAGACGGGAAAAACTGTTTTTT. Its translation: CASSTDRDRREKLFF.

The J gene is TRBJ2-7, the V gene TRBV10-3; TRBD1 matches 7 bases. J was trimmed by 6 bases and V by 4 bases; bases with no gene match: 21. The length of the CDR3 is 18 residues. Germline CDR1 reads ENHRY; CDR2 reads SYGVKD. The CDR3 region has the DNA TGTGCCATCAGTGGTACCGGGACAGTTCTGGTAGACGCGGTCGAGCAGTACTTC. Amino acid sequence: CAISGTGTVLVDAVEQYF.

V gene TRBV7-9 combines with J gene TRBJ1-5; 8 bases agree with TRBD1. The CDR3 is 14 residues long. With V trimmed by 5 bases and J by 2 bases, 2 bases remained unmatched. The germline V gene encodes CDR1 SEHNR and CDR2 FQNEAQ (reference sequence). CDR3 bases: TGTGCCAGCAGCCTGACAGGGGGCAATCAGCCCCAGCATTTT. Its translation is CASSLTGGNQPQHF.

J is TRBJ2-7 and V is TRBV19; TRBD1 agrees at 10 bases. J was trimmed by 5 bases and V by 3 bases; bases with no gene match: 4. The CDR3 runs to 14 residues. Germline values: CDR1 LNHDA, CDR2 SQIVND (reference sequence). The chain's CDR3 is CASSIGTGDHEQYF. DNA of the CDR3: TGTGCCAGTAGTATCGGGACAGGGGACCACGAGCAGTACTTC.

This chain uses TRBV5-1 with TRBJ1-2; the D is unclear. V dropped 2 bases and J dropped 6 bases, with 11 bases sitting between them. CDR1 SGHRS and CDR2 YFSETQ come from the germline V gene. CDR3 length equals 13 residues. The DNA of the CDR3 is TGCGCCAGCAGCTTAGGAGTGGCGGATGGCTACACCTTC. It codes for CASSLGVADGYTF.

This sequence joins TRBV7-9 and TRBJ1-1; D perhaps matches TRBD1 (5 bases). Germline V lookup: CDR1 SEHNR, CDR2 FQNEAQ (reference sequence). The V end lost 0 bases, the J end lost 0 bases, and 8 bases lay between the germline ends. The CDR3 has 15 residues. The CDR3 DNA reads TGTGCCAGCAGCTTAGCGGCAGGGCTGAACACTGAAGCTTTCTTT. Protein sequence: CASSLAAGLNTEAFF.

The CDR3 DNA reads as TGTGCCAGCAGCTTTCCCGGGACAGGGGGCTGGGAGACCCAGTACTTC. Amino acids: CASSFPGTGGWETQYF. The rearrangement links TRBV11-1 to TRBJ2-5; 12 bases align to TRBD1. The length of the CDR3 is 16 residues. The germline CDR1 and CDR2 sequences are SGHAT and FQDESV (reference sequence). The ends lost 3 bases at V and 5 bases at J; junction bases unmatched: 7.

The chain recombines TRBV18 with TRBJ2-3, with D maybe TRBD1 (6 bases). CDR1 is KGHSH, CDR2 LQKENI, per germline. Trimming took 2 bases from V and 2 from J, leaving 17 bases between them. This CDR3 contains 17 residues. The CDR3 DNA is TGTGCCAGCTCACCAAGAGGGACACCCTTCGACACAGATACGCAGTATTTT. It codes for CASSPRGTPFDTDTQYF.

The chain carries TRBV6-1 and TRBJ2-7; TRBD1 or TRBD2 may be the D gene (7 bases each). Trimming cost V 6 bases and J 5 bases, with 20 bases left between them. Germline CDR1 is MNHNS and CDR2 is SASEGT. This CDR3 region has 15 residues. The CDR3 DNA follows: TGTGCCAGCAGAGGGGGGGTCGGACAGGACCACGAGCAGTACTTC. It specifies CASRGGVGQDHEQYF.

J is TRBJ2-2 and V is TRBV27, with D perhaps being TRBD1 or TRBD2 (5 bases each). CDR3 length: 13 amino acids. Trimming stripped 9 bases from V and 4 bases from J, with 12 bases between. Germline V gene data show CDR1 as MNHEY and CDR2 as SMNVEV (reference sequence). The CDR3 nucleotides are TGTGCCAGTTCGGGACGGGCCACCGGGGAGCTGTTTTTT. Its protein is CASSGRATGELFF.

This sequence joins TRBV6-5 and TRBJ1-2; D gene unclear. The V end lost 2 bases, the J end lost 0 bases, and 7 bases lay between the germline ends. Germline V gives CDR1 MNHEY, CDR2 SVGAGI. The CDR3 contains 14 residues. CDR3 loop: CASSYDGANYGYTF. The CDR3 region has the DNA TGTGCCAGCAGTTACGACGGAGCTAACTATGGCTACACCTTC.

CDR3 residues: CASSLTGSYNEQFF. The CDR3 nucleotides are TGTGCCAGCAGCTTAACCGGCTCCTACAATGAGCAGTTCTTC. The V and J genes are TRBV7-3 and TRBJ2-1; no clear D gene. This CDR3 region has 14 residues. Germline V gene lookup returns CDR1 SGHTA and CDR2 FQGTGA. The ends were cut back, 0 bases at V and 0 bases at J, with 3 bases in the middle.

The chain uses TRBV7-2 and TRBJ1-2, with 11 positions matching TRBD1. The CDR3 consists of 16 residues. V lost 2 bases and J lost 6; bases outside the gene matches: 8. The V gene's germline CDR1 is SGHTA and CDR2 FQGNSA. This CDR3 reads CASSLTGQGAGDGYTF. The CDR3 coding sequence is TGTGCCAGCAGCTTAACTGGACAGGGGGCTGGAGATGGCTACACCTTC.

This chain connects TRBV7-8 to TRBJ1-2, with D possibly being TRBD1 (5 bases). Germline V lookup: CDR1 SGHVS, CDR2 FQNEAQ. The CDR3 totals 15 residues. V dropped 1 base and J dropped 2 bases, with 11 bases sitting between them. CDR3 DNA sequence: TGTGCCAGCAGCTTAGTCGACAGTACAAACTATGGCTACACCTTC. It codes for CASSLVDSTNYGYTF. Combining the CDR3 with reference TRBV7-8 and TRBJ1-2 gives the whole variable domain GAGVSQSPRYKVAKRGQDVALRCDPISGHVSLFWYQQALGQGPEFLTYFQNEAQLDKSGLPSDRFFAERPEGSVSTLKIQRTQQEDSAVYLCASSLVDSTNYGYTFGSGTRLTVV.

CDR3 coding DNA: TGTGCCAGCAGCTTAGTGGGACAGAACACTGAAGCTTTCTTT. As protein: CASSLVGQNTEAFF. The rearrangement uses TRBV11-2 and TRBJ1-1, with a possible D match to TRBD1 (6 bases). The CDR3 extends over 14 amino acids. The germline V and J ends were trimmed by 1 base and 1 base, with 7 bases remaining between them. Germline lookup yields CDR1 SGHAT and CDR2 FQNNGV.

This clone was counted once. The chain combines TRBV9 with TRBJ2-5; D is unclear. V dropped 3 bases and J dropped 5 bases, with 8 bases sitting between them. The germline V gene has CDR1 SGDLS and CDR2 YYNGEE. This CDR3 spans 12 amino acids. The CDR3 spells CASSASRETQYF. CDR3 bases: TGTGCCAGCAGCGCCTCCCGGGAGACCCAGTACTTC.